This TCR beta chain was found in a study of cytomegalovirus exposure and HLA in healthy donors. The germline V gene has CDR1 LGHNA and CDR2 YNFKEQ. The length of the CDR3 is 16 residues. Trimming cost V 0 bases and J 3 bases; bases outside gene matches: 4. The PCR had 60 Vbeta and 13 Jbeta primers. Sequenced by immunoSEQ multiplex PCR; TCRdb stores in-frame clones only, minus some. The profile shows about 160,000 clones, roughly 85% of them singletons. The chain employs TRBV4-2 and TRBJ2-1, with 8 bases identical to TRBD1. The source of this sequence is a man aged 25 to 40 in good health and CMV-seronegative. The sample consisted of PBMCs. The CDR3 reads CASSQEYRGVYNEQFF. CDR3 DNA: TGTGCCAGCAGCCAAGAGTACAGGGGGGTCTACAATGAGCAGTTCTTC.